What follows is one TCR beta chain and its context. Its antigen is not known. The sample is drawn from a study of persistence of HIV-infected CD4 T cells. The overall study: Anti-CD3/anti-CD28 beads activated more cells than antigen stimulation did.

Anti-CD3/anti-CD28 beads served as a nonspecific positive control stimulus. Sorting selected CD4+ T cells upregulating both CD40 ligand and CD69. The CDR3 contains 17 residues. Germline loops: CDR1 MNHEY, CDR2 SMNVEV (reference sequence). The trim removed 7 bases at V and 7 bases at J, leaving 16 bases unmatched. The libraries were made with immunoSEQ version 4 in survey mode. Only in-frame clones appear in the TCRdb table, and some are missing; sequencing was by immunoSEQ multiplex PCR. The top ten clones hold around 3.2% of a sample with 40,000 to 55,000 clones, 70% to 90% of them seen once. This chain links TRBV27 with TRBJ2-2, with 9 positions matching TRBD2. Material: CD4+ T cells sorted from PBMCs after roughly 17-hour stimulation, obtained from a patient who received antiretroviral therapy. The source is an adult woman with HIV who was CMV-seropositive. The CDR3 coding sequence is TGTGCCAGCACCTCCTGGGGGGTAGCGGGAGACTACGGGGAGCTGTTTTTT. It yields the protein CASTSWGVAGDYGELFF.